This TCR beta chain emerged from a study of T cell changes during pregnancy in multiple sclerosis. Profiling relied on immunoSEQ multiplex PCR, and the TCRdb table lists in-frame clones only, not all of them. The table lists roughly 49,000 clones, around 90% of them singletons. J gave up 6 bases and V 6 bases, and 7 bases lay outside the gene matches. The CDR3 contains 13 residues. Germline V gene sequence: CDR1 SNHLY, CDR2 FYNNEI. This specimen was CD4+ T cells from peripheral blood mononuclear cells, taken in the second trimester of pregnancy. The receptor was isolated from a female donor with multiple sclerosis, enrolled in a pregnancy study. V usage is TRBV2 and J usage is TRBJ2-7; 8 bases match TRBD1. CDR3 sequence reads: CASSNDRGSEQYF. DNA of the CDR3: TGTGCCAGCAGCAATGACAGGGGTAGCGAGCAGTACTTC.